This TCR beta chain was found in a study of blood T cell repertoires in COVID-19. Assignments of participants to cohorts depended upon their own reported clinical history. Exposed participants came across a COVID-19 case within 2 weeks before study entry. The authors' processing: Amplification of reference gene primers was used by the study to estimate nucleated cell counts. TCRdb keeps only in-frame clones here, not all; method: immunoSEQ multiplex PCR. The V and J calls and clone size are taken from that table; D and trimming were inferred from the DNA. This sample carries 180,000 or so clones, around 80% of them seen once, and the ten largest clones take over 13%. This clone was observed once. Germline V CDR1 and CDR2: SGHAT, FQNNGV. The V gene end was trimmed by 10 bases and the J gene end by 0 bases; junction bases not matched to a gene: 6. The CDR3 extends over 14 amino acids.

The source is a man aged 60-69 years who had been exposed to COVID-19. The sequenced sample was PBMCs or T cells enriched from blood (not recorded which). V usage is TRBV11-2 and J usage is TRBJ2-3, with 8 bases identical to TRBD2. CDR3 in amino acids: CATRSGTSTDTQYF. DNA of the CDR3: TGTGCCACCCGTAGCGGGACGAGCACAGATACGCAGTATTTT.